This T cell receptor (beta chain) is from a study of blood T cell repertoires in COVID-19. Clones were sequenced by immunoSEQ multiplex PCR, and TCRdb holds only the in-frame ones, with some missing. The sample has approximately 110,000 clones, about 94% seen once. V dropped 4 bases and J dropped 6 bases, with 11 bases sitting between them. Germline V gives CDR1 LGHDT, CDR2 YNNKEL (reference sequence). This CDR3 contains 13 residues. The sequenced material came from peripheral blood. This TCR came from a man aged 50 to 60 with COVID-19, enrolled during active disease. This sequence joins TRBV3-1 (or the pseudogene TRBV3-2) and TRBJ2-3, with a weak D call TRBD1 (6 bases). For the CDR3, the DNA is TGTGCCAGCAGCCTCGCAGGGGTGGATACGCAGTATTTT. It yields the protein CASSLAGVDTQYF.